This TCR beta chain was sequenced for a study of blood T cell repertoires in COVID-19. Study as a whole: The analysed material was cDNA or gDNA that came from T cells, B-cell-depleted T cells, or PBMCs.

The repertoire was sequenced with immunoSEQ multiplex PCR; TCRdb's copy has only in-frame clones and lacks some. The table lists around 260,000 clones, around 86% of them singletons. J lost 0 bases, V lost 1 base, and 8 bases had no gene match. This CDR3 has 18 amino acids. Germline CDR1 and CDR2: SGHRS and YFSETQ. V gene TRBV5-1 combines with J gene TRBJ2-1; 9 bases line up with TRBD2. Sequencing input: peripheral blood. This clonotype originated in a man between 40 and 49 years old who had recovered from COVID-19. The CDR3 region is CASSLLVAGDTSYNEQFF. The CDR3 DNA sequence: TGCGCCAGCAGCTTGTTGGTAGCGGGGGACACCTCCTACAATGAGCAGTTCTTC.